This T cell receptor (beta chain) originates from a study of OX40 agonist ivuxolimab in advanced cancers. Points on this clone: Its target is not known.

The CDR3 extends over 14 amino acids. CDR1 SNHLY and CDR2 FYNNEI come from the germline V gene. Trimming removed 5 bases from V and 4 bases from J; junction bases left unmatched: 5. TCRdb's copy holds only in-frame clones and misses some; the assay was immunoSEQ multiplex PCR. The table records about 75,000 clones, more than 85% of them present only once. Findings of the study overall: The average count of expanded clones was higher among CD8+ T cells than among CD4+.

The sequenced sample was CD4+ or CD8+ T cells sorted from blood, obtained in a trial of the OX40 agonist ivuxolimab. J is TRBJ2-7 and V is TRBV2; 10 nucleotides agree with TRBD1. This receptor was taken from an adult with an advanced solid tumor such as melanoma, head and neck, liver or kidney cancer. This CDR3 reads CASSWTGGEYEQYF. CDR3 nucleotide sequence: TGTGCCAGCAGTTGGACAGGGGGAGAATACGAGCAGTACTTC.